This TCR beta chain was retrieved from a study of blood T cell repertoires in COVID-19. Study-level information: The origin of the acute and convalescent COVID-19 samples was the United States, Italy and Spain.

The table came from immunoSEQ multiplex PCR; TCRdb's copy has only in-frame clones and leaves some out. Among approximately 150,000 clones listed, 86% were seen once. V lost 0 bases and J lost 3; bases outside the gene matches: 6. The CDR3 sequence is 16 residues long. Germline V gene lookup returns CDR1 MNHEY and CDR2 SVGEGT. The sequencing input was peripheral blood. The rearrangement links TRBV6-2 or TRBV6-3 to TRBJ2-3; 7 nucleotides line up with TRBD1. The origin of this receptor is a man in his sixties or seventies with acute or convalescent COVID-19. CDR3 sequence reads: CASSYSSPGGTDTQYF. For the CDR3, the DNA is TGTGCCAGCAGTTACTCGAGTCCAGGGGGAACAGATACGCAGTATTTT.